What follows is one TCR beta chain and its context. The antigen remains unidentified. The CDR3 contains 15 residues. V was clipped by 2 bases and J by 0 bases, with 7 bases between them. Germline values: CDR1 LGHDT, CDR2 YNNKEL (reference sequence). The authors amplified TCR beta CDR3 regions, and they did so from RNA transcripts for repertoire sequencing. The library came from an HTBI-primed first-round RT-PCR and a second-round multiplex PCR. One entry per CDR3 protein, called by TCRdb with MiXCR from the multiplex PCR reads. In the table there are about 240,000 distinct CDR3 sequences, 45% of which are singletons. These data belong to a study of Graves' ophthalmopathy and Graves' hyperthyroidism. Study-level findings and limits: Ophthalmopathy and stable hyperthyroidism were discriminated by a 13-signature model, with about 91% sensitivity and around 77% specificity.

The sequenced material came from peripheral blood. The rearrangement uses TRBV3-1 and TRBJ2-2; D gene unclear. This TCR was recovered from an adult man with Graves' ophthalmopathy. This chain's CDR3 is CASSQWTANTGELFF. The CDR3, as DNA: TGTGCCAGCAGCCAATGGACGGCGAACACCGGGGAGCTGTTTTTT.